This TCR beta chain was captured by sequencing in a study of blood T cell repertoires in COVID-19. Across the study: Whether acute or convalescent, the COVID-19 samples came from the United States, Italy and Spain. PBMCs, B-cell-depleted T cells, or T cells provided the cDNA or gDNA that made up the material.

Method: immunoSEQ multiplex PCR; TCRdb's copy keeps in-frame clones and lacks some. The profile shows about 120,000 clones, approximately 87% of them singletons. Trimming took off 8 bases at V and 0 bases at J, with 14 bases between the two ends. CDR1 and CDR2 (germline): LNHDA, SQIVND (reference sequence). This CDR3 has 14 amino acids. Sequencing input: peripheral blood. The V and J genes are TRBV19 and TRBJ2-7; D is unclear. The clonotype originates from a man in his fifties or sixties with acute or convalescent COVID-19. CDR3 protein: CASAGGLSSYEQYF. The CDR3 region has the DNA TGTGCCAGTGCAGGTGGTCTTAGCTCCTACGAGCAGTACTTC.